These 9 T cell receptor beta chains came from one sample sequenced in a study of CD8+CD57+ T cells in acquired aplastic anemia. CDR3 and TCR beta VDJ profiling relied on a genomic DNA template. One entry per CDR3 protein results from TCRdb running MiXCR on the reads. The sample lists roughly 40,000 distinct CDR3 sequences, approximately 71% occurring once. The sequenced sample was sorted CD4+, CD8+, or CD8+CD57+ T cells (not recorded which) from PBMCs. These receptors were obtained from a human donor in good health, serving as a control.

As regards this clonotype: One end of the junction is discordant with germline, which a read error may explain. The rearrangement uses TRBV5-6 and TRBJ2-5; D is unclear. Germline V CDR1 and CDR2: SGHDT, YYEEEE. This CDR3 has 12 amino acids. Here the CDR3 DNA reads TGCGCCAGCAGCTTGGAACAAGAGACCCAGTACTTC. Amino acid sequence: CASSLEQETQYF.

CDR3 loop: CATSRAPGLAGSKFF. The CDR3 DNA reads TGTGCCACCAGCAGAGCTCCGGGACTAGCGGGAAGTAAGTTCTTC. The chain links TRBV15 to TRBJ2-1; 13 positions match TRBD2. Germline-derived CDR1 and CDR2 are LNHNV and YYDKDF (reference sequence). The CDR3 sequence is 15 residues long. V shed 1 base, J shed 14 bases, and the junction held 8 bases outside the gene matches.

As regards this clonotype: A clone one base away is much larger, so this may be a read error. The chain combines TRBV6-2 or TRBV6-3 with TRBJ1-1; tentatively, D is TRBD1 (5 bases). CDR1 and CDR2 from the germline V gene are MNHEY and SVGEGT. This CDR3 is 18 amino acids long. Trimming took off 2 bases at V and 0 bases at J, with 19 bases between the two ends. The CDR3 DNA is TGTGCCAGCAGTTACCCGGCGACAGACGAACTAATGAACACTGAAGCTTTCTTT. Amino acid sequence: CASSYPATDELMNTEAFF.

The chain combines TRBV29-1 with TRBJ2-2, with D tentatively TRBD1 (6 bases). Germline V lookup: CDR1 SQVTM, CDR2 ANQGSEA. The CDR3 loop spans 12 amino acids. The ends were cut back, 3 bases at V and 7 bases at J, with 9 bases in the middle. The CDR3, as DNA: TGCAGCGTTGAGGGCAGGGGCGGGGAGCTGTTTTTT. Encoded protein: CSVEGRGGELFF.

This chain uses TRBV7-8 with TRBJ1-4; D gene unclear. Trimming removed 6 bases at V and 11 bases at J, with 22 bases between. Germline lookup yields CDR1 SGHVS and CDR2 FQNEAQ. The CDR3 sequence is 15 residues long. The DNA of the CDR3 is TGTGCCAGCAGTACCAGAACTAGGGCCATTGAGAAACTGTTTTTT. Encoded protein: CASSTRTRAIEKLFF.

This clonotype was observed a few times. A much larger clonotype is one base distant, so this may be a read error. The gene calls are TRBV7-2 and TRBJ1-2, with TRBD1 matching over 10 bases. Germline V gene lookup returns CDR1 SGHTA and CDR2 FQGNSA. The CDR3 spans 15 residues. As DNA, the CDR3 is TGTGCCGGCAGCTTGACAGGGGGCGCCGACTATGGCTACACCTTC. Its translation is CAGSLTGGADYGYTF.

Sample share makes this clonotype large. This chain uses TRBV19 with TRBJ1-5; 7 nucleotides line up with TRBD1. Germline V gives CDR1 LNHDA, CDR2 SQIVND (reference sequence). V was clipped by 5 bases and J by 6 bases; unmatched bases: 4. CDR3 length equals 13 residues. The CDR3 loop is CASSLQGPQPQHF. CDR3 in DNA: TGTGCCAGTAGTTTACAGGGGCCTCAGCCCCAGCATTTT.

This clonotype was counted at least ten times. The gene calls are TRBV28 and TRBJ2-7; a weak D match, TRBD1 (6 bases). The CDR3 runs to 14 residues. Deletions cut 6 bases from V and 3 bases from J, with 15 bases between. The germline V gene encodes CDR1 MDHEN and CDR2 SYDVKM. In nucleotides, the CDR3 is TGTGCCAGCAGCCACAGGGACCTGGGCTACGAGCAGTACTTC. The encoded protein is CASSHRDLGYEQYF.

In this sample, this clonotype turned up a few times. This chain joins TRBV7-2 and TRBJ1-5; D unresolved. Trimming took 4 bases from V and 3 from J, leaving 7 bases between them. The CDR3 covers 13 residues. Germline CDR1 is SGHTA and CDR2 is FQGNSA. The CDR3: CASSSAYNQPQHF. CDR3 in DNA: TGTGCCAGCAGCTCAGCCTACAATCAGCCCCAGCATTTT.